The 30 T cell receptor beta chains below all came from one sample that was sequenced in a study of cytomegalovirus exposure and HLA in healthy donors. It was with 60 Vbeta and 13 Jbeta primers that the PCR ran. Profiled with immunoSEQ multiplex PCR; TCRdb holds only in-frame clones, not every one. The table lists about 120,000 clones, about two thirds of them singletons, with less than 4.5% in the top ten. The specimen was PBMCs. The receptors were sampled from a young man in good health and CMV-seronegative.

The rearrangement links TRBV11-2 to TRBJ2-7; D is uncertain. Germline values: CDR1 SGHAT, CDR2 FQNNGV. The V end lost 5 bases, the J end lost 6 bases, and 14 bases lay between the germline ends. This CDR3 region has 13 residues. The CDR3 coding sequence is TGTGCCAGCAGCCCAGGTTCCCCTTCCGAGCAGTACTTC. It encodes CASSPGSPSEQYF.

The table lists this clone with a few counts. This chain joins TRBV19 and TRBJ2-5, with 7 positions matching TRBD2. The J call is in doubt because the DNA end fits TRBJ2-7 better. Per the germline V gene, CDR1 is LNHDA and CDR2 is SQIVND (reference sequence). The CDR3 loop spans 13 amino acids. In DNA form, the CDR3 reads TGTGCCAGCCACGGGACTACCATTTACGAGCAGTACTTC. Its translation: CASHGTTIYEQYF.

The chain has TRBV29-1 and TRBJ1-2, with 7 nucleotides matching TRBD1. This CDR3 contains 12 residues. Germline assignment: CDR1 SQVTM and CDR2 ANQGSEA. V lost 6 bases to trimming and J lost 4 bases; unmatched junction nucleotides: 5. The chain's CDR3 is CSVGQLTYGYTF. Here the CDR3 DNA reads TGCAGCGTGGGACAGCTTACCTATGGCTACACCTTC.

CDR3 nucleotides: TGTGCCAGCAGCTTAGGGGCCCAAGGTGGCTACACCTTC. Its translation: CASSLGAQGGYTF. This chain connects TRBV7-9 to TRBJ1-2; D remains ambiguous. CDR1 is SEHNR and CDR2 is FQNEAQ in the germline V gene (reference sequence). The germline V and J ends were trimmed by 1 base and 7 bases, with 10 bases remaining between them. This CDR3 spans 13 amino acids. Looking up the rest from reference TRBV7-9 and TRBJ1-2 gives the full variable domain: DTGVSQNPRHKITKRGQNVTFRCDPISEHNRLYWYRQTLGQGPEFLTYFQNEAQLEKSRLLSDRFSAERPKGSFSTLEIQRTEQGDSAMYLCASSLGAQGGYTFGSGTRLTVV.

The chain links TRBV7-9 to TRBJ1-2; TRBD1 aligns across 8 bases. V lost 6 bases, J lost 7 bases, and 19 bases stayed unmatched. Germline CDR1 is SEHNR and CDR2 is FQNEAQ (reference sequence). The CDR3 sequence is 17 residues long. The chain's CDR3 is CASSLGTGNLYLAGYTF. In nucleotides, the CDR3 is TGTGCCAGCAGTTTGGGGACAGGTAACCTCTATCTTGCTGGCTACACCTTC.

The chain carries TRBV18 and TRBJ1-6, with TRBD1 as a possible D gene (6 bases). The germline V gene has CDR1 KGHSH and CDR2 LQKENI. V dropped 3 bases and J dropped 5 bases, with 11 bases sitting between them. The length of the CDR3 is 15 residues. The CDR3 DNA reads TGTGCCAGCTCACCTTGGACAGTTAATAATTCACCCCTCCACTTT. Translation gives CASSPWTVNNSPLHF. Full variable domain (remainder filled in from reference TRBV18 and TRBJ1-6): NAGVMQNPRHLVRRRGQEARLRCSPMKGHSHVYWYRQLPEEGLKFMVYLQKENIIDESGMPKERFSAEFPKEGPSILRIQQVVRGDSAAYFCASSPWTVNNSPLHFGNGTRLTVT.

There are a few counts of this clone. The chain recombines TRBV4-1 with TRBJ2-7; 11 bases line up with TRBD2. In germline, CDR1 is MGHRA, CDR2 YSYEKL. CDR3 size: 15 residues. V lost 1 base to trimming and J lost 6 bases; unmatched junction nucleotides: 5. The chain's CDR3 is CASSQVYLAGGEQYF. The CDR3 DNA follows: TGCGCCAGCAGCCAAGTTTACCTAGCGGGGGGCGAGCAGTACTTC.

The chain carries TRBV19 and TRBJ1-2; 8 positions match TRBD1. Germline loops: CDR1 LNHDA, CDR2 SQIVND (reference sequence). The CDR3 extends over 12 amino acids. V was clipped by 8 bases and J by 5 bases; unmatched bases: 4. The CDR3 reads CASQDRVYGYTF. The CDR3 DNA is TGTGCCAGTCAGGACAGGGTGTATGGCTACACCTTC. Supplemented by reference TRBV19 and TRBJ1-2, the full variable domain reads DGGITQSPKYLFRKEGQNVTLSCEQNLNHDAMYWYRQDPGQGLRLIYYSQIVNDFQKGDIAEGYSVSREKKESFPLTVTSAQKNPTAFYLCASQDRVYGYTFGSGTRLTVV.

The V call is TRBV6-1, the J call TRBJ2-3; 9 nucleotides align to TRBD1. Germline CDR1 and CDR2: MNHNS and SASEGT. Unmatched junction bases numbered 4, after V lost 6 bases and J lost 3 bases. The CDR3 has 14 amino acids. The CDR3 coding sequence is TGTGCCAGCAGACAGGGGGCGAGTACAGATACGCAGTATTTT. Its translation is CASRQGASTDTQYF.

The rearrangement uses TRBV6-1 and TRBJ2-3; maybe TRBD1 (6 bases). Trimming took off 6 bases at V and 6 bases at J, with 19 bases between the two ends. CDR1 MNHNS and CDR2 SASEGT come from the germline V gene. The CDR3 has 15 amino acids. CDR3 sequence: CASRVMGAPRDTQYF. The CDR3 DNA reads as TGTGCCAGCAGAGTAATGGGGGCCCCTCGGGATACGCAGTATTTT.

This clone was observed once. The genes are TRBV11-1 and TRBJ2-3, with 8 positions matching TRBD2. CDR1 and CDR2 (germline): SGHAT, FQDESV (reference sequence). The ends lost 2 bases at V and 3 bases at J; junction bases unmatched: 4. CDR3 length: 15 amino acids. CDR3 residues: CASSLRGGLTDTQYF. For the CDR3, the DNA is TGTGCCAGCAGCTTACGGGGGGGTCTGACAGATACGCAGTATTTT.

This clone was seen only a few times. CDR3 in amino acids: CASSTGHSSYEQYF. CDR3 DNA sequence: TGTGCCAGCAGCACGGGACACTCCTCCTACGAGCAGTACTTC. The chain uses TRBV13 and TRBJ2-7, with D possibly matching TRBD1 (6 bases). CDR1 is PRHDT and CDR2 is FYEKMQ in the germline V gene (reference sequence). The CDR3 has 14 residues. The V gene lost 5 bases and the J gene lost 0 bases, with 11 bases spanning the gap.

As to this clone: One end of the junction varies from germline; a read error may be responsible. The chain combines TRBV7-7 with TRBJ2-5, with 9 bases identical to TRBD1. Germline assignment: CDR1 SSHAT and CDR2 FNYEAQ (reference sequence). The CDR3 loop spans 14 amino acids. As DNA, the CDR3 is TGTGCTAGCAGCTTAAACGGACAGGGGGAGACCCAGTACTTC. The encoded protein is CASSLNGQGETQYF.

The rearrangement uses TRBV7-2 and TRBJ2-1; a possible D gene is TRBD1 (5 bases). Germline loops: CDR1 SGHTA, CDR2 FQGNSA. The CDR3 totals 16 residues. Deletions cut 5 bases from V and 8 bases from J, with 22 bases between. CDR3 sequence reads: CASSPRLGLQPYEQFF. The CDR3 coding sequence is TGTGCCAGCAGCCCAAGGTTGGGGCTCCAGCCCTATGAGCAGTTCTTC. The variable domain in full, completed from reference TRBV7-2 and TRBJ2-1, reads GAGVSQSPSNKVTEKGKDVELRCDPISGHTALYWYRQSLGQGLEFLIYFQGNSAPDKSGLPSDRFSAERTGGSVSTLTIQRTQQEDSAVYLCASSPRLGLQPYEQFFGPGTRLTVL.

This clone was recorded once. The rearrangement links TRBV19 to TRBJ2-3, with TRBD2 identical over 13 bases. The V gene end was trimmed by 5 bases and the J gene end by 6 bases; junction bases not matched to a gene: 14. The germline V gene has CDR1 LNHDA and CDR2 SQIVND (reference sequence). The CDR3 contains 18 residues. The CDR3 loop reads CASSSGGLAGPTGDTQYF. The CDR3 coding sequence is TGTGCCAGTAGTTCTGGGGGACTAGCGGGGCCAACGGGGGATACGCAGTATTTT.

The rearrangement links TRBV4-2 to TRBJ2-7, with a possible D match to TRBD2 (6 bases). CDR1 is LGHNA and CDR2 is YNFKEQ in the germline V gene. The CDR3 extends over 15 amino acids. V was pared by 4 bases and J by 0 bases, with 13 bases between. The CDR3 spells CASSLGVSGSYEQYF. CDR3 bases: TGTGCCAGCAGCCTCGGGGTTAGCGGCTCCTACGAGCAGTACTTC.

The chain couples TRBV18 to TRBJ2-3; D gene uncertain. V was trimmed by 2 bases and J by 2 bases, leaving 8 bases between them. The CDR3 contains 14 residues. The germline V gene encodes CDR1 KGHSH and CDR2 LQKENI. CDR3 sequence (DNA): TGTGCCAGCTCACCAGAGGCAGACACAGATACGCAGTATTTT. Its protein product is CASSPEADTDTQYF. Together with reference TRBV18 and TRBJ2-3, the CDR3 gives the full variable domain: NAGVMQNPRHLVRRRGQEARLRCSPMKGHSHVYWYRQLPEEGLKFMVYLQKENIIDESGMPKERFSAEFPKEGPSILRIQQVVRGDSAAYFCASSPEADTDTQYFGPGTRLTVL.

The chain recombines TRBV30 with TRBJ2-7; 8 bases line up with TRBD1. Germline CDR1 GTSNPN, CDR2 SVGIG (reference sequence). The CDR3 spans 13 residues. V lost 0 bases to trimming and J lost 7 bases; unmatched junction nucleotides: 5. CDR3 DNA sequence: TGTGCCTGGAGTGTGTTCAGGGGGCGAGAGCAGTACTTC. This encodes CAWSVFRGREQYF.

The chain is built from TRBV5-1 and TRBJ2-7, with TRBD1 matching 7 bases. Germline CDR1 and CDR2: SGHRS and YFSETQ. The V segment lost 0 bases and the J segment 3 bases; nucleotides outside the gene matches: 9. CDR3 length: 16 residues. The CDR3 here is CASSLAKSAGGYEQYF. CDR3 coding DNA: TGCGCCAGCAGCTTGGCGAAATCCGCAGGGGGCTACGAGCAGTACTTC.

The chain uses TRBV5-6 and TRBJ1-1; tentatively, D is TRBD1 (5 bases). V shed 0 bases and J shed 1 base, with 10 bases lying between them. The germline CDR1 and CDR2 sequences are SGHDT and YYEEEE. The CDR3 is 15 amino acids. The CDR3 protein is CASSLAGRGNTEAFF. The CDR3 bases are TGTGCCAGCAGCTTGGCAGGGCGGGGGAACACTGAAGCTTTCTTT.

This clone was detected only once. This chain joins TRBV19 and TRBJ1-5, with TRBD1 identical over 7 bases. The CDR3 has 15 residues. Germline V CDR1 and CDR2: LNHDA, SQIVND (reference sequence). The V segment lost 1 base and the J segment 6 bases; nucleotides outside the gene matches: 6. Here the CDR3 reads CASSIVAGGGQPQHF. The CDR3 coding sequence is TGTGCCAGTAGTATAGTGGCAGGGGGTGGTCAGCCCCAGCATTTT.

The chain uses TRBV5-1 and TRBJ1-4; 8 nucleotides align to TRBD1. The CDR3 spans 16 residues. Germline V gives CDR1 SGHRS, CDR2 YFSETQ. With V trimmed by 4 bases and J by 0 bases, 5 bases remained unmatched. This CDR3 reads CASSPGTGSTNEKLFF. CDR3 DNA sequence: TGCGCCAGCAGCCCCGGGACAGGTTCAACTAATGAAAAACTGTTTTTT. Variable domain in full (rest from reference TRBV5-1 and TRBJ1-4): KAGVTQTPRYLIKTRGQQVTLSCSPISGHRSVSWYQQTPGQGLQFLFEYFSETQRNKGNFPGRFSGRQFSNSRSEMNVSTLELGDSALYLCASSPGTGSTNEKLFFGSGTQLSVL.

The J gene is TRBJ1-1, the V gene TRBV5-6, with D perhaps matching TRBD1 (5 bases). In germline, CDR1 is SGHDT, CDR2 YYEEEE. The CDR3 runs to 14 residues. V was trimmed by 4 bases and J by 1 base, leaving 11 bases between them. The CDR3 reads CASSGSTGNTEAFF. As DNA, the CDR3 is TGTGCCAGCAGCGGTTCAACAGGGAACACTGAAGCTTTCTTT.

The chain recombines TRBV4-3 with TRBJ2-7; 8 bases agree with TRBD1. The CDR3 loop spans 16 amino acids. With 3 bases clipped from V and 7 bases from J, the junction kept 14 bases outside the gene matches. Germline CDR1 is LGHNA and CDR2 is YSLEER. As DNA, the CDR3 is TGCGCCAGCAGCCAGGGAGCCGGGACAGGTCTACGGGAGCAGTACTTC. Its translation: CASSQGAGTGLREQYF.

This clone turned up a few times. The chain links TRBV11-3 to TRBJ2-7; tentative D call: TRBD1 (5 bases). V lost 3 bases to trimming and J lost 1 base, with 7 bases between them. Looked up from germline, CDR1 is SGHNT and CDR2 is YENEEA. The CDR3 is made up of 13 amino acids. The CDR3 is CASSFDSSYEQYF. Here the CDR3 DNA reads TGTGCCAGCAGCTTCGACAGTTCCTACGAGCAGTACTTC.

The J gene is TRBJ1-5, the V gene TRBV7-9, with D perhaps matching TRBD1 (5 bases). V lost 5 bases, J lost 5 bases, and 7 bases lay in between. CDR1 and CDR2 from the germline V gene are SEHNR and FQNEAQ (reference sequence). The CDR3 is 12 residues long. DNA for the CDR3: TGTGCCAGCAGCCCAGGGTATCAGCCCCAGCATTTT. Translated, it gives CASSPGYQPQHF.

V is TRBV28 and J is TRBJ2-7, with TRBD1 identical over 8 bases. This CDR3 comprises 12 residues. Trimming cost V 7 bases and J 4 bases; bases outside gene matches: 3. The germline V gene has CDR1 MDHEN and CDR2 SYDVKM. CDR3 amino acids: CASTRTGYEQYF. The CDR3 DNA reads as TGTGCCAGCACTCGGACAGGGTACGAGCAGTACTTC.

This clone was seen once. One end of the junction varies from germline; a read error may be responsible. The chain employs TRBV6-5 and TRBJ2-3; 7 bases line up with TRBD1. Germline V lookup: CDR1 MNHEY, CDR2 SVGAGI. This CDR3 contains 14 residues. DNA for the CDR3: TGTGCCAGCAAGCGGCAGGGGGTTGGAGATGCGCAGTATTTT. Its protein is CASKRQGVGDAQYF.

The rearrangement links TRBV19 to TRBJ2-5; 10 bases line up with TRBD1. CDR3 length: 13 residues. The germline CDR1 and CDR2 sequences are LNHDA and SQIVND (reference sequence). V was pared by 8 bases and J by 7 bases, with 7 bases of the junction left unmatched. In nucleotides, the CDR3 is TGTGCCAGTGCCGGGACAGGGGAAGGGACCCAGTACTTC. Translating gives CASAGTGEGTQYF.

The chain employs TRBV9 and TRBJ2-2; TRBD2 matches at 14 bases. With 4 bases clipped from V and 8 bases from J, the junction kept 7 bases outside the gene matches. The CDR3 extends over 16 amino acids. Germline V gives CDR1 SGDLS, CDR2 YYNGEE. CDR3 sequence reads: CASSSRLAGGPGELFF. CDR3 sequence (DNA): TGTGCCAGCAGCTCGAGACTAGCGGGGGGGCCTGGGGAGCTGTTTTTT.